Listed below are T cell receptor beta chains from one sample, sequenced in a study of blood T cells in healthy people across ages. TCRdb re-called the 5' RACE reads with MiXCR, one entry per CDR3 protein. The table has approximately 350,000 distinct CDR3 sequences, 50% to 60% seen once; the top ten hold 51%. The sequenced sample was blood. The receptors were sampled from a man in his sixties in good health. Each CDR3 is given with its conserved first and last residue. Each record gives: J gene, clone size, V gene, D gene, CDR3 protein, CDR3 DNA. D genes are given only for firm matches. Size is stated for part of the rows, as once, few or many counts, or as a class when the clone is expanded.

>TRBJ2-7|NA|TRBV12-1|NA
CASSFHGVGPRSSYEQYF
TGTGCCAGCAGCTTTCACGGAGTGGGACCCAGGAGCTCCTACGAGCAGTACTTC
>TRBJ2-7|NA|TRBV20-1|NA
CSALAGTYEQYF
TGCAGTGCCCTTGCAGGGACCTACGAGCAGTACTTC
>TRBJ2-3|few|TRBV7-7|NA
CASSSGLLSTDTQYF
TGTGCTAGCAGCTCTGGACTACTTAGCACAGATACGCAGTATTTT
>TRBJ2-1|once|TRBV4-3|NA
CASSQDSGSPHRAEFF
TGCGCCAGCAGCCAAGATTCGGGCAGCCCCCACCGGGCGGAGTTCTTC
>TRBJ2-3|NA|TRBV6-1|TRBD1
CASRPRGQGKGTDTQYF
TGTGCCAGCAGACCACGTGGACAGGGGAAAGGCACAGATACGCAGTATTTT
>TRBJ1-1|NA|TRBV7-9|TRBD1
CASNTDRLYTEAFF
TGTGCCAGCAACACGGACAGGTTATACACTGAAGCTTTCTTT
>TRBJ2-5|few|TRBV2|TRBD1
CASSPDRVETQYF
TGTGCCAGCAGTCCCGACAGGGTTGAGACCCAGTACTTC
>TRBJ2-5|few|TRBV10-3|NA
CAISDPPTAEGETQYF
TGTGCCATCAGTGATCCGCCGACTGCAGAGGGAGAGACCCAGTACTTC
>TRBJ2-7|NA|TRBV11-2|NA
CASSLDVGETYEQYF
TGTGCCAGCAGCTTAGATGTGGGGGAGACCTACGAGCAGTACTTC
>TRBJ2-7|NA|TRBV28|TRBD1
CASSLWGQGLREQYF
TGTGCCAGCAGTTTATGGGGACAGGGTCTACGCGAGCAGTACTTC
>TRBJ2-3|NA|TRBV9|NA
CASSAGGYADTQYF
TGTGCCAGCAGCGCAGGGGGGTATGCAGATACGCAGTATTTT
>TRBJ2-3|NA|TRBV9|NA
CASSVVGLATDTQYF
TGTGCCAGCAGTGTCGTAGGGCTAGCCACAGATACGCAGTATTTT
>TRBJ1-5|NA|TRBV28|NA
CASTQPQGPAEPQHF
TGTGCCAGCACTCAACCCCAGGGCCCGGCGGAGCCCCAGCATTTT
>TRBJ2-7|NA|TRBV5-1|NA
CASSLRLPSSYNEQYF
TGCGCCAGCAGCTTGAGGCTACCCAGCTCCTACAATGAGCAGTACTTC
>TRBJ2-5|NA|TRBV6-6|NA
CASYARVGETQYF
TGTGCCTCCTACGCCAGGGTCGGGGAGACCCAGTACTTC
>TRBJ2-7|few|TRBV5-6|NA
CASSPEGRQVNYEQYF
TGTGCCAGCAGCCCGGAGGGTCGACAGGTCAACTACGAGCAGTACTTC
>TRBJ2-4|NA|TRBV7-2|TRBD2
CASSPGTSGSERYF
TGTGCCAGCAGCCCCGGGACTAGCGGGAGCGAGCGGTACTTC
>TRBJ2-5|NA|TRBV7-2|TRBD1
CASSPGQPQETQYF
TGTGCCAGCAGCCCGGGACAGCCACAAGAGACCCAGTACTTC
>TRBJ2-5|few|TRBV2|NA
CASSGSQETQYF
TGTGCCAGCAGCGGATCCCAAGAGACCCAGTACTTC
>TRBJ1-2|NA|TRBV3-1|TRBD1
CASSRRPQGDRVYTF
TGTGCCAGCAGCCGAAGGCCACAGGGGGATCGGGTCTACACCTTC
>TRBJ2-3|NA|TRBV10-3|NA
CAISENHSTDTQYF
TGTGCCATCAGTGAGAATCATAGCACAGATACGCAGTATTTT
>TRBJ1-5|NA|TRBV29-1|NA
CSAWGGTPNQPQHF
TGCAGCGCCTGGGGGGGGACTCCGAATCAGCCCCAGCATTTT
>TRBJ2-1|few|TRBV6-5|TRBD2
CASSYSILAGGLGQFF
TGTGCCAGCAGTTACTCAATACTAGCGGGGGGGCTGGGGCAGTTCTTC
>TRBJ2-5|NA|TRBV11-2|NA
CASSLTTSRFDEQYF
TGTGCCAGCAGCCTCACTACTAGTAGGTTCGATGAGCAGTACTTC
>TRBJ2-6|NA|TRBV12-3/TRBV12-4|NA
CASSPRDWFSGANVLTF
TGTGCCAGCAGTCCCCGGGACTGGTTCTCTGGGGCCAACGTCCTGACTTTC
>TRBJ2-3|NA|TRBV29-1|NA
CSVEAQRGMRGARTDMQYF
TGCAGCGTTGAGGCCCAAAGAGGGATGCGGGGAGCTAGAACAGATATGCAGTATTTT
>TRBJ2-1|NA|TRBV20-1|NA
CSANRGGEQFF
TGCAGTGCTAACAGGGGAGGTGAGCAGTTCTTC
>TRBJ2-1|NA|TRBV29-1|TRBD2
CSVEVSAGGGEQFF
TGCAGCGTTGAAGTCTCAGCGGGGGGAGGTGAGCAGTTCTTC
>TRBJ2-5|NA|TRBV28|NA
CASTGTKDKNGETQYF
TGTGCCAGCACAGGGACGAAAGACAAGAATGGGGAGACCCAGTACTTC
>TRBJ2-7|NA|TRBV10-3|NA
CAIEGASEQYF
TGTGCCATCGAAGGAGCTAGCGAGCAGTACTTC
>TRBJ1-1|NA|TRBV3-1|TRBD1
CASSTGQRTKAFF
TGTGCCAGCAGCACGGGACAGCGGACAAAAGCTTTCTTT
>TRBJ2-7|few|TRBV18|TRBD1
CASSSTGGQSYEQYF
TGTGCCAGCTCATCGACAGGGGGCCAGTCCTACGAGCAGTACTTC
>TRBJ2-5|few|TRBV7-9|TRBD1
CASSVSPSTGTQETQYF
TGTGCCAGCAGCGTATCCCCTTCGACAGGGACCCAAGAGACCCAGTACTTC
>TRBJ2-3|few|TRBV7-9|NA
CASSNLTGTRTDTQYF
TGTGCCAGCAGCAATTTGACAGGGACTAGGACAGATACGCAGTATTTT
>TRBJ2-1|few|TRBV4-3|TRBD2
CASSQDQLAVNEQFF
TGCGCCAGCAGCCAAGATCAACTAGCGGTGAATGAGCAGTTCTTC
>TRBJ2-1|NA|TRBV5-1|TRBD2
CASSLAAGTSGRNEQFF
TGCGCCAGCAGCTTGGCTGCCGGGACTAGCGGGAGAAATGAGCAGTTCTTC
>TRBJ2-5|NA|TRBV12-3/TRBV12-4|TRBD2
CASSLVQRVAGETQYF
TGTGCCAGCAGTTTGGTCCAAAGAGTAGCGGGGGAGACCCAGTACTTC
>TRBJ2-5|many|TRBV20-1|TRBD1
CSARDVDRVETQYF
TGCAGTGCTAGAGATGTAGACAGGGTGGAGACCCAGTACTTC
>TRBJ2-3|NA|TRBV7-2|TRBD2
CASSFKLAGAADTQYF
TGTGCCAGCAGCTTCAAACTAGCGGGAGCGGCAGATACGCAGTATTTT
>TRBJ2-6|NA|TRBV7-3|TRBD1
CASSPRGRGSSGANVLTF
TGTGCCAGCAGCCCTCGGGGCAGGGGGAGCTCTGGGGCCAACGTCCTGACTTTC
>TRBJ2-7|NA|TRBV7-9|NA
CASSLGLSMSEQYF
TGTGCCAGCAGCTTAGGACTATCGATGTCCGAGCAGTACTTC
>TRBJ2-5|NA|TRBV12-3/TRBV12-4|NA
CASSLRGKQETQYF
TGTGCCAGCAGTTTACGGGGGAAACAAGAGACCCAGTACTTC
>TRBJ2-7|NA|TRBV7-2|TRBD2
CASSLGSGSTYEQYF
TGTGCCAGCAGCTTAGGAAGCGGGAGCACCTACGAGCAGTACTTC
>TRBJ1-4|few|TRBV29-1|NA
CSVRTSGGEKLFF
TGCAGCGTCCGGACGTCAGGTGGTGAAAAACTGTTTTTT
>TRBJ2-4|NA|TRBV18|NA
CASSPAGRGAKNIQYF
TGTGCCAGCTCACCAGCCGGTCGGGGGGCCAAAAACATTCAGTACTTC
>TRBJ1-2|few|TRBV20-1|NA
CSATAYYGYTF
TGCAGTGCTACTGCTTACTATGGCTACACCTTC
>TRBJ1-2|many|TRBV7-2|NA
CASSSAAGLANYGYTF
TGTGCCAGCAGCTCAGCTGCAGGGTTAGCTAACTATGGCTACACCTTC
>TRBJ2-7|few|TRBV12-3/TRBV12-4|NA
CASSRGGRGRYEQYF
TGTGCCAGCAGTCGGGGGGGCAGGGGGCGGTACGAGCAGTACTTC
>TRBJ2-4|NA|TRBV30|NA
CAWSKTGGLTKNIQYF
TGTGCCTGGAGTAAGACAGGCGGTCTGACCAAAAACATTCAGTACTTC
>TRBJ1-5|NA|TRBV6-2/TRBV6-3|NA
CASSYRVSSNQPQHF
TGTGCCAGCAGTTACCGGGTCTCGAGCAATCAGCCCCAGCATTTT
>TRBJ1-4|few|TRBV29-1|NA
CSVRATLNEKLFF
TGCAGCGTCCGGGCTACCCTGAATGAAAAACTGTTTTTT
>TRBJ1-2|many|TRBV7-9|NA
CASSPPLGDGYTF
TGTGCCAGCAGCCCCCCTTTAGGGGATGGCTACACCTTC
>TRBJ2-5|NA|TRBV9|TRBD2
CASSVATSGALYQETQYF
TGTGCCAGCAGCGTAGCGACTAGCGGGGCCCTGTACCAAGAGACCCAGTACTTC
>TRBJ2-5|NA|TRBV6-2/TRBV6-3|NA
CASSAQGGETQYF
TGTGCCAGCAGTGCACAGGGAGGGGAGACCCAGTACTTC
>TRBJ2-3|NA|TRBV9|TRBD2
CASSPNSGRADTQYF
TGTGCCAGCAGCCCTAATAGCGGGAGAGCAGATACGCAGTATTTT